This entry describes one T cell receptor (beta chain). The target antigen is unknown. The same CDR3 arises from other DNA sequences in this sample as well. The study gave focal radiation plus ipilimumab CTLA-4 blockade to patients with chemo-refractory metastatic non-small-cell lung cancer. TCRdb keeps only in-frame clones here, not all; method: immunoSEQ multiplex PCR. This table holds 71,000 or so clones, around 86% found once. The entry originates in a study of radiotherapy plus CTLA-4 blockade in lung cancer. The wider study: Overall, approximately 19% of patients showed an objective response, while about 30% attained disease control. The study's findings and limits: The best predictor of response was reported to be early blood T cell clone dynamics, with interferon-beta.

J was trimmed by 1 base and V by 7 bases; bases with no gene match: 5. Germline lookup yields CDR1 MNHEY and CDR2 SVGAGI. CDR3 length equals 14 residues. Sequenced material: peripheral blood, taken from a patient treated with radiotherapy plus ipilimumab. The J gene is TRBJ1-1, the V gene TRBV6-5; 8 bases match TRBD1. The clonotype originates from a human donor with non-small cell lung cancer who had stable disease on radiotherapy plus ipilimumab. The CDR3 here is CASNSGTGNTEAFF. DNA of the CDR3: TGTGCCAGCAACTCCGGGACAGGGAACACTGAAGCTTTCTTT.